This TCR beta chain was profiled in a study of technical replicates of blood from several donors (dated by TCRdb to the late 2010s). Worth noting for this clone: Its antigen has not been determined. Nothing much larger sits one base from this clone, and base qualities are not available.

Library preparation was by the immunoSEQ multiplex PCR assay. TCRdb retrieved this table from immuneACCESS and kept in-frame rearrangements only. Not all clones are present; in checked studies, unresolved V genes account for under half, and no reason is known for the remainder. Present in this sample are 15,000 to 20,000 clones, over 75% of which were seen just once. The top ten clones comprise roughly an eighth of the sample. The CDR3, from cysteine to phenylalanine, totals 16 residues. Kept here is only the CDR3 DNA, which spans 48 bases and is read in frame from base 1. As encoded in the germline V gene, CDR1 is SGHRS while CDR2 is YFSETQ. V loses 4 bases at its end and J loses 2 bases; junction bases beyond the gene matches: 5.

Specimen: PBMCs. This chain joins TRBV5-1 to TRBJ2-3, and TRBD2 matches 12 of the central bases. The sequence derives from a human donor in good health. The CDR3 has the sequence CASSLTSGSLTDTQYF. In nucleotide form, the sequence is TGCGCCAGCAGCCTGACTAGCGGGAGCCTCACAGATACGCAGTATTTT.